This T cell receptor beta chain came from a study of memory CD4+ T cells and cytomegalovirus serostatus (dated by TCRdb to about 2019). The study in broad terms: A total of roughly 33 healthy Belgian adults, of whom 9 were CMV seropositive and 24 were CMV seronegative, were included in the cohort. To replicate a published TCR-based CMV serostatus classifier, the study sequenced CD4+ memory TCRbeta repertoires from a Belgian cohort whose cytomegalovirus serostatus was known.

A FACSAria II was used to sort memory CD4+ T cells, defined as single viable CD3+CD4+CD8-CD45RO+ cells. CMV serostatus was determined with a Roche Elecsys assay detecting serum IgG against CMV pp150, pp28, p38 and p52. After thawing, total CD4+ T cells were enriched by positive selection with CD4 magnetic microbeads. The samples came from a different study that was designed specifically to examine the CD4+ T cell memory repertoire. Peripheral blood mononuclear cells were isolated and cryopreserved according to standard operating procedures, and serum was kept at -80 degrees C. The staining relied on CD3-PerCP (BW264/56), CD4-APC (RPA-T4), CD45RO-PE (UCHT1) and CD8-Pacific Orange (3B5) antibodies, and Sytox blue was used to exclude non-viable cells. The Quick-DNA Microprep Kit was used to extract genomic DNA from the sorted cells. Amplification of TCRbeta DNA was done with the immunoSEQ hsTCRbeta kit, following the protocol from the manufacturer. An Illumina MiSeq instrument was used to sequence the TCRbeta libraries. The paper's processing steps were these. Removing out-of-frame sequences left 2 million to 2.5 million distinct TCRbeta sequences, an average of around 62,000 per individual. Each individual was scored using the number of roughly 150 previously reported CMV-associated TCRbeta sequences that the individual carried and the total number of productive distinct TCRbeta sequences. A beta-binomial model was reimplemented in Python, and random forests from scikit-learn, run with default parameters, were trained on data from the US cohort. Classifier performance on the Belgian cohort was summarized as median AUC with percentile confidence intervals calculated over 10,000 bootstrap iterations. The source is immuneACCESS, and TCRdb retained only in-frame sequences with V and J called. Part of the clones is not carried over; for the studies checked, unresolved V genes explain less than half of this, and the remainder is unexplained. V, J and clone size are those of that table, while D and trimming were read from the DNA. This sample has some 80,000 clones in its table, and more than 70% of those were observed once. Around 0.8% of the sample is in the top ten clones.

The V and J ends are trimmed by 5 bases and 6 bases, leaving 8 bases between them. The germline V gene gives CDR1 as LGHNT and CDR2 as FRNRAP. CDR3 length: 12 amino acids, cysteine to phenylalanine. Only the CDR3 portion is preserved as DNA: 36 bases, with reading frame beginning at the first base. Beyond this particular receptor, the publication reports: Results were interpreted as suggesting that the CMV-associated TCR signature is largely present in the CD4+ memory repertoire. CMV serostatus prediction reached a median bootstrapped AUC of around 0.95 with the original framework and just under 0.93 with a US-trained random forest. Only CD4+CD45RO+ memory cells were sequenced, in contrast to the original study, in which naive and memory CD4+ and CD8+ populations were covered. A median bootstrapped AUC of almost 0.96 with a 95% CI of 0.76-1.00 was achieved on the Belgian cohort by the original-framework classifier. Of under 200 previously reported CMV-associated TCRbeta sequences, over 65 appeared in the CD4+ memory repertoires, each in one to five individuals.

Turning to this clone: Its antigen specificity is not known. Qualities for individual bases were not recorded, and no much larger clone is one base off.

The chain employs TRBV12-5 and TRBJ2-1; the D gene identity is not certain. This clonotype was sampled from an adult in good health and CMV-seronegative. The sample consisted of memory CD4+ T cells from blood. The sequence in DNA is TGTGCTAGTGGTACACTAATCAATGAGCAGTTCTTC. Its protein product is CASGTLINEQFF.